The T cell receptor beta chain described here comes from a study of CD8 T cells in ankylosing spondylitis. This CDR3 has 14 residues. Germline V gene lookup returns CDR1 MNHEY and CDR2 SVGEGT. V lost 5 bases to trimming and J lost 1 base, with 11 bases between them. TCRdb re-called the 5' RACE reads through MiXCR, storing one row per CDR3 protein. This table holds a few hundred thousand distinct CDR3 sequences, around 20% found once. Worth noting for this clonotype: Its matching antigen is unknown.

Study-level findings and limits: A TCR beta motif made of about eight highly homologous variants seemed typical of ankylosing spondylitis blood.

The V call is TRBV6-2 or TRBV6-3, the J call TRBJ2-5; no firm D call. The TCR comes from a female donor with ankylosing spondylitis or in good health (not recorded which). The specimen was blood, either unsorted or a sorted T cell fraction (not recorded which). CDR3 nucleotides: TGTGCCAGCAGTCGGGTCCCCCTCCAAGAGACCCAGTACTTC. The encoded protein is CASSRVPLQETQYF.